What follows is one T cell receptor beta chain and its context. Its specificity is not known. V was trimmed by 1 base and J by 7 bases, leaving 13 bases between them. The CDR3 is made up of 14 amino acids. Germline V gene lookup returns CDR1 MGHRA and CDR2 YSYEKL. This specimen belongs to a study of long-term antiretroviral therapy in people with HIV. Notes on the study in general: In samples taken after ART, diversity increased but remained below transplant donor control levels. Clonotypes expanded prior to ART showed repertoire dominance at all sampled time points. Controls showed broader CDR3 length ranges than did the HIV repertoires.

Researchers report immunoSEQ v3.0 was run at survey level. Sequenced by immunoSEQ multiplex PCR; TCRdb stores in-frame clones only, minus some. The sample yields 20,000 to 25,000 clones, around four fifths seen once. The chain has TRBV4-1 and TRBJ1-2; D perhaps matches TRBD1 (5 bases). Sequencing was performed on unsorted PBMCs, taken 1.9 years after starting antiretroviral therapy. This receptor was taken from a woman between 45 and 65 years old with HIV. The CDR3 DNA follows: TGCGCCAGCAGCCAAGTTGGGTTCCAGGGTGGCTACACCTTC. Translating gives CASSQVGFQGGYTF.